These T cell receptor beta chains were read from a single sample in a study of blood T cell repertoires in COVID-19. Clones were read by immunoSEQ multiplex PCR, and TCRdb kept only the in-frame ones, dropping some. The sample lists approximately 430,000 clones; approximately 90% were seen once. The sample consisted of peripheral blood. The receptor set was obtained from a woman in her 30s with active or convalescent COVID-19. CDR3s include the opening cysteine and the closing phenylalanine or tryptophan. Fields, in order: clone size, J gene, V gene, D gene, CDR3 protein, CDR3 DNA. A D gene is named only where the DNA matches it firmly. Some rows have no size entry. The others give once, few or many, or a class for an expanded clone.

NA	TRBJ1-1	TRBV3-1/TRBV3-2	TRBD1	CASSQQRQGRHTEAFF	TGTGCCAGCAGCCAACAAAGACAGGGGCGTCACACTGAAGCTTTCTTT
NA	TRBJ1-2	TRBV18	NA	CASSSGLNYGYTF	TGTGCCAGCTCCTCAGGGCTAAACTATGGCTACACCTTC
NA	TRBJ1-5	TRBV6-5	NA	CASRRGSNQPQHF	TGTGCCAGCAGACGAGGTAGCAATCAGCCCCAGCATTTT
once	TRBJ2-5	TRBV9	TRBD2	CASSKRPLAGGLETQYF	TGTGCCAGCAGCAAGAGGCCCCTAGCGGGAGGGTTGGAGACCCAGTACTTC
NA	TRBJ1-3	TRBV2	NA	CASSVTGTSGNTIYF	TGTGCCAGCAGTGTAACAGGGACCTCTGGAAACACCATATATTTT
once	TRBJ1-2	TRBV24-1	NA	CATSPLGRKDGYTF	TGTGCCACCAGTCCTTTGGGCAGGAAGGATGGCTACACCTTC
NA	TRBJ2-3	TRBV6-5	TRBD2	CASSYSGGSPTDTQYF	TGTGCCAGCAGTTACTCGGGCGGGAGCCCTACAGATACGCAGTATTTT
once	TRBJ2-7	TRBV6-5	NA	CASKTRSYEQYF	TGTGCCAGCAAGACGAGGAGCTACGAGCAGTACTTC
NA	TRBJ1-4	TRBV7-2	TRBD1	CASSTTGGAGEKLFF	TGTGCCAGCAGCACCACAGGGGGCGCGGGTGAAAAACTGTTTTTT
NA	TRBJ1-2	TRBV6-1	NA	CASSEAGGRGLLSYGYTF	TGTGCCAGCAGTGAAGCGGGAGGGAGGGGCCTATTGTCCTATGGCTACACCTTC
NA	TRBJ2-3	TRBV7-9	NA	CASSFWCTNVALDRDTQYF	TGTGCCAGCAGCTTTTGGTGTACGAATGTAGCCCTAGACCGTGATACGCAGTATTTT
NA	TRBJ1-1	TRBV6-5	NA	CASSLRTVNTEAFF	TGTGCCAGCAGTCTACGGACAGTGAACACTGAAGCTTTCTTT
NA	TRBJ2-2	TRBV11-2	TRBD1	CASSLGSWDSNTGELFF	TGTGCCAGCAGCTTAGGGAGCTGGGACAGTAACACCGGGGAGCTGTTTTTT
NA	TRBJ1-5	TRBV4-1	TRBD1	CASSQPRQGDYGQPQHF	TGCGCCAGCAGCCAACCGAGACAGGGAGATTATGGTCAGCCCCAGCATTTT
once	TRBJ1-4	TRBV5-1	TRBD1	CASSLGAGGNEKLFF	TGCGCCAGCAGCTTGGGTGCAGGGGGCAATGAAAAACTGTTTTTT
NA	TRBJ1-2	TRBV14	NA	CASSQDARVAGYTF	TGTGCCAGCAGCCAAGATGCCCGCGTTGCTGGCTACACCTTC
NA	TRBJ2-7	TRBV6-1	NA	CASSEAKEGRPSYEQYF	TGTGCCAGCAGTGAAGCGAAGGAGGGTAGACCCTCCTACGAGCAGTACTTC
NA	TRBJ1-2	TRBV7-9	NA	CASSLAAGPNYGYTF	TGTGCCAGCAGCTTAGCAGCTGGGCCCAACTATGGCTACACCTTC
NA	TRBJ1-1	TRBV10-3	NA	CAITPTAVLTEAFF	TGTGCCATCACCCCGACGGCGGTCCTTACTGAAGCTTTCTTT
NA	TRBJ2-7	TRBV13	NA	CASSPRGSYEQYF	TGTGCCAGCAGCCCCAGAGGAAGCTACGAGCAGTACTTC
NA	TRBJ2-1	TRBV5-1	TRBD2	CASSRLAGPLSSYNEQFF	TGCGCCAGCAGCCGACTAGCGGGGCCGCTTTCCTCCTACAATGAGCAGTTCTTC
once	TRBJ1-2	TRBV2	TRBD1	CASTTGGLNYGYTF	TGTGCCAGCACCACAGGGGGACTTAACTATGGCTACACCTTC
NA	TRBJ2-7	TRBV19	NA	CASTDNPYEQYF	TGTGCCAGTACCGACAACCCCTACGAGCAGTACTTC
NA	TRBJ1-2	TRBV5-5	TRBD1	CASSSDRGLGYGYTF	TGTGCCAGCAGCTCTGACAGGGGGCTTGGCTATGGCTACACCTTC
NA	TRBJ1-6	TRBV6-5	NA	CASSSEGRRSPLHF	TGTGCCAGCAGTTCAGAGGGAAGGCGGTCACCCCTCCACTTT
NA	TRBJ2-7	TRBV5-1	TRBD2	CASSPNSGLAGGEQYF	TGCGCCAGCAGCCCAAACTCTGGACTAGCGGGAGGCGAGCAGTACTTC
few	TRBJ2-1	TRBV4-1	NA	CASSQDRNIMNEQFF	TGCGCCAGCAGCCAAGATCGTAACATCATGAATGAGCAGTTCTTC